The 16 T cell receptor beta chains below were found in one sample sequenced in a study of vaccination and CD4 T cells after COVID-19. Oncomine TCR Beta short-read sequencing was applied to DNA from cultured CD4+ T cells. A single record per CDR3 protein comes from TCRdb applying MiXCR to the PCR reads. The table has approximately 8,200 distinct CDR3 sequences, about three fifths seen once; the top ten hold around 25%. What these receptors recognize is not known. The treatment here: roughly ten-day PBMC culture with coronavirus spike peptide pools or control peptides (ViraFEST assay). Sequenced: CD4+ T cells from blood, cultured in vitro. These receptors all stem from a human donor who had recovered from COVID-19.

This chain links TRBV28 with TRBJ2-1; D uncertain. Germline assignment: CDR1 MDHEN and CDR2 SYDVKM. This CDR3 spans 12 amino acids. V was cut by 2 bases and J by 2 bases, with 1 base left in between. For the CDR3, the DNA is TGTGCCAGCAGTTTAACCTACAATGAGCAGTTCTTC. Protein product: CASSLTYNEQFF.

The gene calls are TRBV6-2 or TRBV6-3 and TRBJ1-1; a possible D gene is TRBD1 (5 bases). The CDR3 covers 14 residues. Germline values: CDR1 MNHEY, CDR2 SVGEGT. V gave up 5 bases and J gave up 1 base, with 11 bases separating them. The CDR3 is CASSPIQANTEAFF. CDR3 nucleotide sequence: TGTGCCAGCAGTCCGATACAGGCGAACACTGAAGCTTTCTTT.

The chain is built from TRBV20-1 and TRBJ1-1; the match to TRBD1 covers 9 bases. V trimming: 6 bases; J trimming: 0 bases; junction bases outside the gene matches: 5. Germline CDR1 is DFQATT and CDR2 is SNEGSKA (reference sequence). The CDR3 runs 14 residues. This chain's CDR3 is CSATTGGLNTEAFF. CDR3 nucleotides: TGCAGTGCCACGACAGGGGGGCTGAACACTGAAGCTTTCTTT.

This chain uses TRBV28 with TRBJ1-6; no firm D call. This CDR3 is 14 amino acids long. Germline V lookup: CDR1 MDHEN, CDR2 SYDVKM. The CDR3 sequence is CAGRVGSYNSPLHF. In DNA form, the CDR3 reads TGTGCGGGTCGGGTAGGCTCCTATAATTCACCCCTCCACTTT.

The chain is built from TRBV6-1 and TRBJ1-5; unclear D gene. V shed 5 bases and J shed 3 bases, with 8 bases lying between them. The CDR3 sequence is 13 residues long. Per the germline V gene, CDR1 is MNHNS and CDR2 is SASEGT. The CDR3 is CASSPRYNQPQHF. In DNA, the CDR3 is TGTGCCAGCAGTCCCAGATACAATCAGCCCCAGCATTTT.

This chain connects TRBV7-6 to TRBJ2-2, with D possibly matching TRBD1 (5 bases). The ends were cut back, 6 bases at V and 5 bases at J, with 10 bases in the middle. CDR1 and CDR2 (germline): SGHVS, FNYEAQ. The CDR3 spans 13 residues. The CDR3 protein is CASRRQLTGELFF. The CDR3 DNA reads TGTGCCAGCAGGCGACAGCTTACCGGGGAGCTGTTTTTT.

This chain joins TRBV4-2 and TRBJ1-2; D gene unclear. This CDR3 has 13 residues. CDR1 is LGHNA, CDR2 YNFKEQ, per germline. With 2 bases removed from V and 6 bases from J, the gap between germline ends came to 10 bases. CDR3 amino acids: CASSQPARHGYTF. CDR3 nucleotide sequence: TGTGCCAGCAGCCAACCCGCCCGACATGGCTACACCTTC.

This rearrangement joins TRBV15 to TRBJ1-1; 7 bases are shared with TRBD1. The J segment lost 5 bases and the V segment lost 5 bases, leaving 8 bases of the junction unmatched. Germline V CDR1 and CDR2: LNHNV, YYDKDF (reference sequence). CDR3 size: 14 residues. CDR3 DNA: TGTGCCACCAGCCCCCAGGGGGGTTCGACTGAAGCTTTCTTT. Translated, it gives CATSPQGGSTEAFF.

The V gene is TRBV24-1, the J gene TRBJ1-5; 8 bases are shared with TRBD1. After removal of 3 bases from V and 1 base from J, the junction contained 4 bases not matched to a gene. CDR3 length: 16 amino acids. Germline V lookup: CDR1 KGHDR, CDR2 SFDVKD. CDR3 sequence: CATSDDRGGSNQPQHF. The CDR3 bases are TGTGCCACCAGTGATGACAGGGGCGGGAGCAATCAGCCCCAGCATTTT.

The rearrangement links TRBV20-1 to TRBJ1-6; a weak D match, TRBD1 (5 bases). Germline CDR1 is DFQATT and CDR2 is SNEGSKA (reference sequence). The CDR3 is made up of 15 amino acids. V was trimmed by 4 bases and J by 4 bases, leaving 14 bases between them. CDR3 coding DNA: TGCAGTGCTACCCGCCGGGACCTTTATAATTCACCCCTCCACTTT. This sequence encodes CSATRRDLYNSPLHF.

The CDR3 bases are TGTGCCAGCAGCCACAGGGGGGGGCTCTACGAGCAGTACTTC. This gives the protein CASSHRGGLYEQYF. The chain links TRBV7-9 to TRBJ2-7; the D gene is possibly TRBD1 (8 bases). The germline V gene encodes CDR1 SEHNR and CDR2 FQNEAQ (reference sequence). The CDR3 is 14 residues long. Trimming cost V 5 bases and J 3 bases, with 14 bases left between them.

V and J are TRBV20-1 and TRBJ2-7, with 8 bases that match TRBD1. The CDR3 has 13 residues. Per germline, CDR1 DFQATT and CDR2 SNEGSKA (reference sequence). J lost 5 bases, V lost 5 bases, and 8 bases had no gene match. CDR3 nucleotide sequence: TGCAGTGCTCCTCGGACAGGGCGGGACGAGCAGTACTTC. Amino acid sequence: CSAPRTGRDEQYF.

With respect to this clonotype: One end of the junction is discordant with germline, which a read error may explain. The J gene is TRBJ1-2, the V gene TRBV28, with unresolved D. CDR1 is MDHEN, CDR2 SYDVKM, per germline. This CDR3 region has 11 residues. CDR3 residues: CASSSKYGYTF. DNA of the CDR3: TGTGCCAGCAGTTCTAAATATGGCTACACCTTC.

The V call is TRBV7-2, the J call TRBJ1-1; TRBD1 aligns across 7 bases. V gave up 5 bases and J gave up 2 bases; unmatched junction bases: 8. This CDR3 is built from 15 residues. Per germline, CDR1 SGHTA and CDR2 FQGNSA. The CDR3 loop reads CASSPQQGVNTEAFF. In nucleotides, the CDR3 is TGTGCCAGCAGCCCCCAGCAGGGGGTCAACACTGAAGCTTTCTTT.

V and J are TRBV28 and TRBJ1-1; possibly TRBD1 for D (6 bases). Germline values: CDR1 MDHEN, CDR2 SYDVKM. V lost 6 bases and J 2 bases, leaving 13 bases between the germline ends. The length of the CDR3 is 14 residues. CDR3 amino acids: CASSPSGANTEAFF. The CDR3 DNA sequence: TGTGCCAGCAGCCCATCGGGGGCCAACACTGAAGCTTTCTTT.

This clonotype showed up just a few times. The chain links TRBV20-1 to TRBJ2-5, with D unclear. Trimming left V 0 bases short and J 7 bases short, with 6 bases between. Looked up from germline, CDR1 is DFQATT and CDR2 is SNEGSKA (reference sequence). CDR3 length: 11 residues. CDR3 coding DNA: TGCAGTGCTAGAGAAGGCTTGACCCAGTACTTC. It encodes CSAREGLTQYF.